The 11 T cell receptor beta chains in this list originate from one sample, sequenced in a study of blood T cell repertoires in COVID-19. Libraries were prepared by immunoSEQ multiplex PCR; TCRdb keeps only in-frame clonotypes and omits some of them. The sample consists of under 300,000 clones, 80% to 85% of them appearing once. What was sequenced was PBMCs or T cells enriched from blood (not recorded which). The receptors stem from a man aged 50-60 years who had recovered from COVID-19.

J is TRBJ1-3 and V is TRBV5-1, with TRBD1 matching over 7 bases. The CDR3 covers 15 residues. With V trimmed by 4 bases and J by 4 bases, 8 bases remained unmatched. Germline CDR1 and CDR2: SGHRS and YFSETQ. The CDR3 DNA reads as TGCGCCAGCAGCCGTTCAGGGACAGCCGGAAACACCATATATTTT. It is translated as CASSRSGTAGNTIYF.

The rearrangement links TRBV3-1 (or the pseudogene TRBV3-2) to TRBJ1-5; 7 bases fit TRBD1. V gave up 5 bases and J gave up 7 bases; unmatched junction bases: 8. The CDR3 is made up of 14 amino acids. Looked up from germline, CDR1 is LGHDT and CDR2 is YNNKEL (reference sequence). The CDR3 nucleotides read TGTGCCAGCAGCAGCAGACAGGGTAGCCAGCCCCAGCATTTT. It codes for CASSSRQGSQPQHF.

The chain couples TRBV19 to TRBJ1-2; no definite D call. Between the trimmed V and J ends, which lost 2 bases and 5 bases, there was a span of 6 bases. The CDR3 has 12 residues. Germline CDR1 LNHDA, CDR2 SQIVND (reference sequence). In DNA, the CDR3 is TGTGCCAGTAGTATATATTCGTATGGCTACACCTTC. Protein sequence: CASSIYSYGYTF.

The chain uses TRBV18 and TRBJ1-2, with 7 positions matching TRBD1. There are 15 residues in the CDR3. The V and J ends lost 0 bases and 4 bases, in that order; junction bases with no gene match: 5. Germline CDR1 is KGHSH and CDR2 is LQKENI. CDR3 loop: CASSPPAGGGYGYTF. The DNA of the CDR3 is TGTGCCAGCTCACCACCGGCAGGGGGAGGCTATGGCTACACCTTC.

There are a few counts of this clone. This sequence joins TRBV20-1 and TRBJ1-6, with D unclear. There are 15 residues in the CDR3. The germline V gene encodes CDR1 DFQATT and CDR2 SNEGSKA (reference sequence). V gave up 3 bases and J gave up 0 bases, with 9 bases separating them. In nucleotides, the CDR3 is TGCAGTGCTAGTCAACAGAGCTCCTATAATTCACCCCTCCACTTT. This sequence encodes CSASQQSSYNSPLHF.

J is TRBJ2-1 and V is TRBV10-3; 7 bases are shared with TRBD1. Germline V gene data show CDR1 as ENHRY and CDR2 as SYGVKD. Trimming at V came to 6 bases and at J to 3 bases, leaving 8 bases not matched to a gene. The CDR3 consists of 15 residues. DNA of the CDR3: TGTGCCATCAGGGGGACAGCGACTAACTACAATGAGCAGTTCTTC. As protein: CAIRGTATNYNEQFF.

The chain carries TRBV7-3 and TRBJ2-2; D remains unclear. Germline V gene data show CDR1 as SGHTA and CDR2 as FQGTGA. The length of the CDR3 is 13 residues. V lost 5 bases and J lost 4, with 8 bases in between. In DNA form, the CDR3 reads TGTGCCAGCAGCCCACTCGGCACCGGGGAGCTGTTTTTT. This translates into CASSPLGTGELFF. Complete variable domain (other parts from reference TRBV7-3 and TRBJ2-2): GAGVSQTPSNKVTEKGKYVELRCDPISGHTALYWYRQSLGQGPEFLIYFQGTGAADDSGLPNDRFFAVRPEGSVSTLKIQRTERGDSAVYLCASSPLGTGELFFGEGSRLTVL.

The CDR3 region has the DNA TGTGCCAGCACCCTGTCGGGGAATCAGCCCCAGCATTTT. Its translation: CASTLSGNQPQHF. The V and J genes are TRBV6-5 and TRBJ1-5; D is undetermined. CDR1 MNHEY and CDR2 SVGAGI come from the germline V gene. CDR3 length equals 13 residues. Trimming left V 7 bases short and J 4 bases short, with 11 bases between.

The chain uses TRBV19 and TRBJ2-2; weak D call: TRBD1 (5 bases). CDR3 length: 12 amino acids. The germline CDR1 and CDR2 sequences are LNHDA and SQIVND (reference sequence). V lost 5 bases to trimming and J lost 6 bases, with 7 bases between them. The chain's CDR3 is CASSPRAGELFF. For the CDR3, the DNA is TGTGCCAGTAGTCCCAGGGCCGGGGAGCTGTTTTTT. Using reference TRBV19 and TRBJ2-2 for the parts outside the CDR3, the full variable domain is DGGITQSPKYLFRKEGQNVTLSCEQNLNHDAMYWYRQDPGQGLRLIYYSQIVNDFQKGDIAEGYSVSREKKESFPLTVTSAQKNPTAFYLCASSPRAGELFFGEGSRLTVL.

The chain uses TRBV6-5 and TRBJ2-7, with 7 bases identical to TRBD2. The CDR3 loop spans 12 amino acids. In germline, CDR1 is MNHEY, CDR2 SVGAGI. V lost 8 bases, J lost 7 bases, and 8 bases stayed unmatched. The chain's CDR3 is CASETSAWEQYF. CDR3 coding DNA: TGTGCCAGCGAAACTAGCGCTTGGGAGCAGTACTTC.

This chain links TRBV4-2 with TRBJ1-6; D call uncertain. V was cut by 1 base and J by 7 bases, with 11 bases left in between. In germline, CDR1 is LGHNA, CDR2 YNFKEQ. The CDR3 totals 15 residues. The CDR3 DNA follows: TGTGCCAGCAGCCAAGGTTCCACGGGAAATTCACCCCTCCACTTT. It specifies CASSQGSTGNSPLHF.